This T cell receptor (beta chain) was identified during a study of post-analysis software for immune sequencing data. On the study more broadly: In terms of disease course, relapsing-remitting, secondary progressive and progressive-relapsing multiple sclerosis were included.

General study results and limits: Four to six TRBV segments were more frequent in patients than controls; TRBV5-6, TRBV5-1 and TRBV20-1 belonged to this group. Versus controls, multiple sclerosis patients showed significantly lower diversity (normalized Chao1).

A note on this clonotype: Its specificity is not known.

This CDR3 has 12 residues. V was pared by 1 base and J by 7 bases, with 7 bases between. The germline gives CDR1 SEHNR, CDR2 FQNEAQ (reference sequence). The library was made from cDNA and included unique molecular identifiers. Each batch of roughly 0.9 to 11 million T cells produced approximately 470,000 cDNA molecules. MiXCR, run by TCRdb on the PCR reads, gives a single entry per CDR3 protein. The profile shows around 400,000 distinct CDR3 sequences, approximately 37% of them singletons. This clonotype was obtained from a girl aged 2-10 years with multiple sclerosis. The V and J genes are TRBV7-9 and TRBJ1-1; no reliable D call. Sequencing used blood. This CDR3 is CASSLDSSEAFF. DNA for the CDR3: TGTGCCAGCAGCTTAGACAGTAGTGAAGCTTTCTTT.